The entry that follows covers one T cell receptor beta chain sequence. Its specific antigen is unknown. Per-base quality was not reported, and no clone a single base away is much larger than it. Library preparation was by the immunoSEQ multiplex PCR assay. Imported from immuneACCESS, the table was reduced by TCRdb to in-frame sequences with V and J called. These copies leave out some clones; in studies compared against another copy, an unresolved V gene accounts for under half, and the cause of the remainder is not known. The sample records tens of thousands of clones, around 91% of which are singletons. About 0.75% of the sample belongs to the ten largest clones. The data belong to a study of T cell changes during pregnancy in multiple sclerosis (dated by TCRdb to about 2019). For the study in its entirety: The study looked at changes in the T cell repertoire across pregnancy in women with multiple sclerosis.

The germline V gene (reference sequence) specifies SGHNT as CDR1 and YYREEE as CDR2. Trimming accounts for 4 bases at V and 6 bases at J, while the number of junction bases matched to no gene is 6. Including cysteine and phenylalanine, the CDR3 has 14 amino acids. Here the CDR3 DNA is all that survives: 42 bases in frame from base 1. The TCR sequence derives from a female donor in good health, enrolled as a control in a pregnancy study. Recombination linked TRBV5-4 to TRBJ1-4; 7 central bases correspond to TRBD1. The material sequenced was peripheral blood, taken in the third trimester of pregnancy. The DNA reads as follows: TGTGCCAGCAGCCCCAGACAGGGTCATGAAAAACTGTTTTTT. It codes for CASSPRQGHEKLFF.